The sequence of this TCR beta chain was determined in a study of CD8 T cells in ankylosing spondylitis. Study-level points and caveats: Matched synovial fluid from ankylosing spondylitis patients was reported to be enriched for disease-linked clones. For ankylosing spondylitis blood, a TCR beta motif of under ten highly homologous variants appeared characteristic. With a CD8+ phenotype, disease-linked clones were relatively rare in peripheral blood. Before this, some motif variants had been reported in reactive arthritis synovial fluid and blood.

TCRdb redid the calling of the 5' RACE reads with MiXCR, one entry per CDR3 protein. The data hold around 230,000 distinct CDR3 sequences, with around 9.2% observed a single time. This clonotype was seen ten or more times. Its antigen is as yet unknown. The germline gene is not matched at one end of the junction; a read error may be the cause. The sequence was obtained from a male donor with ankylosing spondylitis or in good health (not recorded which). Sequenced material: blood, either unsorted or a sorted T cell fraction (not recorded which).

CDR3 in DNA: TGTGCTAGCAGCCCAGCTGGCAGGGAGAGGGAGACCCAGTACTTC. It yields the protein CASSPAGRERETQYF. This rearrangement joins TRBV7-7 to TRBJ2-5; D tentatively reads TRBD1 or TRBD2 (5 bases each). The CDR3 contains 15 residues. CDR1 and CDR2 (germline): SSHAT, FNYEAQ (reference sequence).